The present T cell receptor beta chain was sequenced within a study of T-cell memory formation after mild COVID-19. Whole-study results and caveats: The authors left the SARS-CoV-2 specificity of second-wave clones peaking on day 37 unconfirmed.

With V trimmed by 3 bases and J by 1 base, 6 bases remained unmatched. Per the germline V gene, CDR1 is SGHVS and CDR2 is FNYEAQ. The CDR3 is made up of 16 amino acids. Employing constant-segment primers, 5'RACE generated TCR alpha and TCR beta cDNA libraries bearing sample barcodes and UMIs. TCRdb re-called the 5' RACE reads with MiXCR, one entry per CDR3 protein. Seen here are around 200,000 distinct CDR3 sequences, approximately 30% observed once, and the top ten hold 11%. A note on this clonotype: Its antigen is unidentified.

This sequence originates from an adult woman who had mild COVID-19 (a few samples of this study predate the infection). Cell type and time point are not known. The chain couples TRBV7-6 to TRBJ2-3; 8 bases agree with TRBD2. Material for sequencing was PBMCs or a T cell subset sorted from them (not recorded which). CDR3 sequence (DNA): TGTGCCAGCAGCTTGGGGGGACTAGGAGGCACAGATACGCAGTATTTT. Translated: CASSLGGLGGTDTQYF.